A single sample is the source of the 30 T cell receptor beta chains below, sequenced in a study of T cells in Graves' hyperthyroidism and ophthalmopathy. Amplification of TCR beta CDR3 regions was performed using RNA transcripts as template. Researchers ran a first-round RT-PCR on the TCR CDR3 using the HTBI primer set. From the multiplex PCR reads, TCRdb called clonotypes with MiXCR, one entry per CDR3 protein. The repertoire holds about 420,000 distinct CDR3 sequences, with about an eighth as singletons. The sample was blood. These receptors all come from a woman between 18 and 29 years old with Graves' hyperthyroidism.

This clonotype was recorded a few times. The V call is TRBV9, the J call TRBJ2-7, with 9 bases fitting TRBD2. With V trimmed by 0 bases and J by 1 base, 5 bases remained unmatched. The CDR3 loop spans 16 amino acids. Germline CDR1 is SGDLS and CDR2 is YYNGEE. In DNA, the CDR3 is TGTGCCAGCAGCGTAGGCGCGGGAGGGCTATCCTACGAGCAGTACTTC. Protein sequence: CASSVGAGGLSYEQYF.

Many counts were recorded for this clonotype. V and J are TRBV20-1 and TRBJ2-2, with D maybe TRBD1 (5 bases). The CDR3 extends over 15 amino acids. Germline V gene data show CDR1 as DFQATT and CDR2 as SNEGSKA (reference sequence). With 6 bases removed from V and 3 bases from J, the gap between germline ends came to 17 bases. The CDR3 bases are TGCAGTGCCGCTCCTCCCAGGGTGGACACCGGGGAGCTGTTTTTT. It yields the protein CSAAPPRVDTGELFF.

This clonotype was seen ten or more times. The rearrangement links TRBV29-1 to TRBJ2-5, with D hard to call. Germline V CDR1 and CDR2: SQVTM, ANQGSEA. This CDR3 contains 11 residues. V lost 6 bases and J 5 bases, leaving 10 bases between the germline ends. The CDR3 protein is CSVWGFETQYF. In DNA, the CDR3 is TGCAGCGTCTGGGGTTTCGAGACCCAGTACTTC.

This clonotype was counted many times. V usage is TRBV11-2 and J usage is TRBJ1-2; TRBD1 matches at 7 bases. The CDR3 extends over 18 amino acids. Germline lookup yields CDR1 SGHAT and CDR2 FQNNGV. Unmatched junction bases numbered 11, after V lost 0 bases and J lost 1 base. The DNA for the CDR3 is TGTGCCAGCAGCTTAGATGGAACCGGGACAGCAAGTAACTATGGCTACACCTTC. It codes for CASSLDGTGTASNYGYTF. Full variable domain (missing parts from reference TRBV11-2 and TRBJ1-2): EAGVAQSPRYKIIEKRQSVAFWCNPISGHATLYWYQQILGQGPKLLIQFQNNGVVDDSQLPKDRFSAERLKGVDSTLKIQPAKLEDSAVYLCASSLDGTGTASNYGYTFGSGTRLTVV.

The sample holds many counts of this clonotype. The chain employs TRBV5-1 and TRBJ2-5; D is unresolved. Trimming shortened V by 4 bases and J by 2 bases, and 18 bases separated the two germline ends. From germline, CDR1 is SGHRS and CDR2 YFSETQ. The CDR3 length is 16 residues. The CDR3 DNA reads TGCGCCAGCAGCACGACCAACCCGGGCAAACAAGAGACCCAGTACTTC. As protein: CASSTTNPGKQETQYF.

The chain is built from TRBV3-1 and TRBJ2-1, with D possibly being TRBD1 (5 bases). Deletions cut 4 bases from V and 8 bases from J, with 18 bases between. Germline values: CDR1 LGHDT, CDR2 YNNKEL (reference sequence). The CDR3 runs to 15 residues. CDR3 coding DNA: TGTGCCAGCAGCCCCGTCGGCAGGGAAAATGATGAGCAGTTCTTC. Translating it yields CASSPVGRENDEQFF.

The chain employs TRBV19 and TRBJ2-7; 11 nucleotides line up with TRBD2. The CDR3 covers 16 residues. Per the germline V gene, CDR1 is LNHDA and CDR2 is SQIVND (reference sequence). Germline trimming cut 7 bases from V and 2 bases from J; bases unmatched to any gene: 10. CDR3 amino acids: CASTPKGTSGTYEQYF. CDR3 bases: TGTGCCAGTACCCCCAAGGGGACTAGCGGAACCTACGAGCAGTACTTC.

This clonotype was seen a few times. The chain recombines TRBV6-2 or TRBV6-3 with TRBJ2-7, with TRBD2 matching 11 bases. The CDR3 runs 16 residues. Looked up from germline, CDR1 is MNHEY and CDR2 is SVGEGT. Trimming removed 4 bases from V and 0 bases from J; junction bases left unmatched: 5. The CDR3 sequence is CASSWSLAGGSYEQYF. CDR3 bases: TGTGCCAGCAGTTGGTCTCTAGCGGGAGGCTCCTACGAGCAGTACTTC.

This clonotype was seen many times. The J gene is TRBJ2-7, the V gene TRBV12-3 or TRBV12-4; the D is unclear. This CDR3 region has 13 residues. The germline V and J ends were trimmed by 2 bases and 4 bases, with 9 bases remaining between them. The CDR3 sequence is CASSLTAAYEQYF. CDR3 sequence (DNA): TGTGCCAGCAGTTTAACCGCGGCTTACGAGCAGTACTTC.

This clonotype was counted at least ten times. The V gene is TRBV11-2, the J gene TRBJ1-1, with D unresolved. This CDR3 comprises 13 residues. Germline V gives CDR1 SGHAT, CDR2 FQNNGV. Between the trimmed V and J ends, which lost 1 base and 6 bases, there was a span of 9 bases. For the CDR3, the DNA is TGTGCCAGCAGCTTAGGCACGAGCTCTGAAGCTTTCTTT. Translation gives CASSLGTSSEAFF.

Ten or more counts support this clonotype. The chain links TRBV2 to TRBJ1-2; D gene unclear. Germline CDR1 reads SNHLY; CDR2 reads FYNNEI. The germline V and J ends were trimmed by 3 bases and 4 bases, with 3 bases remaining between them. The CDR3 loop spans 11 amino acids. The CDR3 DNA follows: TGTGCCAGCAGTGAGATCTATGGCTACACCTTC. It codes for CASSEIYGYTF.

J is TRBJ1-5 and V is TRBV2, with TRBD1 matching over 9 bases. Trimming removed 6 bases from V and 3 bases from J; junction bases left unmatched: 3. CDR3 length equals 14 residues. CDR1 and CDR2 (germline): SNHLY, FYNNEI. The CDR3 DNA reads as TGTGCCAGCAGGGGACAGGGCTTCAATCAGCCCCAGCATTTT. As protein: CASRGQGFNQPQHF.

In its sample, this clonotype was seen a few times. The gene calls are TRBV4-2 and TRBJ2-3; 8 bases map to TRBD2. Per the germline V gene, CDR1 is LGHNA and CDR2 is YNFKEQ. The CDR3 runs to 17 residues. V shed 0 bases, J shed 3 bases, and the junction held 8 bases outside the gene matches. The DNA of the CDR3 is TGTGCCAGCAGCCAAGAAGGGGCGGGAGGTGGGACAGATACGCAGTATTTT. Protein sequence: CASSQEGAGGGTDTQYF.

This clonotype was picked up many times. The chain combines TRBV20-1 with TRBJ2-5; no clear D gene. CDR3 size: 14 residues. In germline, CDR1 is DFQATT, CDR2 SNEGSKA (reference sequence). V was clipped by 0 bases and J by 0 bases, with 8 bases between them. CDR3 DNA: TGCAGTGCTAGAGATCGGGCGTACCAAGAGACCCAGTACTTC. Its translation is CSARDRAYQETQYF.

This clonotype was recorded a few times. The chain couples TRBV5-1 to TRBJ2-5, with 7 positions matching TRBD1. The CDR3 runs to 15 residues. V lost 3 bases, J lost 2 bases, and 7 bases stayed unmatched. Germline CDR1 reads SGHRS; CDR2 reads YFSETQ. The CDR3 DNA is TGCGCCAGCAGCTCCCAACCGGGACAGCAAGAGACCCAGTACTTC. Its translation: CASSSQPGQQETQYF.

This clonotype was detected ten times or more. V is TRBV12-5 and J is TRBJ1-1; a weak D match, TRBD1 (6 bases). The CDR3 runs to 13 residues. Trimming removed 6 bases at V and 1 base at J, with 9 bases between. Germline assignment: CDR1 LGHNT and CDR2 FRNRAP. CDR3 residues: CASGKGENTEAFF. The CDR3 bases are TGTGCTAGTGGAAAGGGGGAGAACACTGAAGCTTTCTTT.

The V call is TRBV29-1, the J call TRBJ2-7, with D possibly being TRBD1 (6 bases). Trimming pared 4 bases from V and 0 bases from J, leaving 7 bases between. CDR3 length: 12 residues. CDR1 is SQVTM and CDR2 is ANQGSEA in the germline V gene. CDR3 sequence: CSVVDSSYEQYF. The CDR3 nucleotides read TGCAGCGTTGTGGACAGCTCCTACGAGCAGTACTTC.

This clonotype has only a few counts. This sequence joins TRBV27 and TRBJ1-2; D might be TRBD1 (5 bases). Deletions cut 5 bases from V and 2 bases from J, with 24 bases between. The CDR3 contains 18 residues. The germline CDR1 and CDR2 sequences are MNHEY and SMNVEV (reference sequence). The CDR3 protein is CASSPRTGSRVRNYGYTF. DNA for the CDR3: TGTGCCAGCAGTCCCCGTACCGGCTCCAGGGTGCGAAACTATGGCTACACCTTC.

The chain joins TRBV7-2 to TRBJ2-7, with D hard to call. CDR3 size: 14 residues. The V end was cut by 5 bases, the J end by 3 bases, with 14 bases between. Germline values: CDR1 SGHTA, CDR2 FQGNSA. CDR3 coding DNA: TGTGCCAGCAGCCCTGGGTATTATCTCTACGAGCAGTACTTC. Protein sequence: CASSPGYYLYEQYF.

This clonotype was counted at least ten times. DNA for the CDR3: TGTGCCAGCAGTCGACCGATGGGACTAGCGGGGGAGCAGTACTTC. Protein sequence: CASSRPMGLAGEQYF. The chain carries TRBV28 and TRBJ2-7, with 13 bases aligning to TRBD2. This CDR3 has 15 amino acids. V was clipped by 5 bases and J by 7 bases; unmatched bases: 8. CDR1 is MDHEN, CDR2 SYDVKM, per germline.

Turning to this clonotype: Since no conserved phenylalanine or tryptophan closes the CDR3, a read error is the likely cause. The V call is TRBV3-1, the J call TRBJ1-1, with D unresolved. Germline values: CDR1 LGHDT, CDR2 YNNKEL (reference sequence). The germline V and J ends were trimmed by 0 bases and 9 bases, with 11 bases remaining between them. The CDR3 length is 13 residues. The CDR3 is CASSQDISTKAFL. For the CDR3, the DNA is TGTGCCAGCAGCCAAGATATATCTACTAAAGCTTTCCTT.

The genes are TRBV10-3 and TRBJ2-2, with 9 nucleotides matching TRBD1. Germline CDR1 and CDR2: ENHRY and SYGVKD. Trimming took 10 bases from V and 4 from J; bases not matched to a gene: 16. The CDR3 totals 17 residues. The CDR3 reads CATNPTGGVISTGELFF. Written as DNA, the CDR3 is TGTGCCACCAACCCGACAGGGGGTGTGATAAGCACCGGGGAGCTGTTTTTT.

This clonotype showed up many times. V and J are TRBV27 and TRBJ2-1; D remains ambiguous. V lost 0 bases, J lost 1 base, and 7 bases lay in between. This CDR3 has 15 residues. Germline V CDR1 and CDR2: MNHEY, SMNVEV (reference sequence). The CDR3 loop is CASSLSSKSYNEQFF. CDR3 nucleotide sequence: TGTGCCAGCAGTTTATCATCCAAGTCCTACAATGAGCAGTTCTTC.

This clonotype was recorded many times. Written as DNA, the CDR3 is TGTGCTACCGGGGCGGGGTTCACAGATACGCAGTATTTT. Translation: CATGAGFTDTQYF. J is TRBJ2-3 and V is TRBV19; the D gene is possibly TRBD2 (6 bases). This CDR3 spans 13 amino acids. Germline loops: CDR1 LNHDA, CDR2 SQIVND (reference sequence). Complete variable domain (other parts from reference TRBV19 and TRBJ2-3): DGGITQSPKYLFRKEGQNVTLSCEQNLNHDAMYWYRQDPGQGLRLIYYSQIVNDFQKGDIAEGYSVSREKKESFPLTVTSAQKNPTAFYLCATGAGFTDTQYFGPGTRLTVL.

This clonotype was detected only a few times. The chain combines TRBV9 with TRBJ1-3; D is unclear. Trimming took off 3 bases at V and 4 bases at J, with 14 bases between the two ends. CDR3 length equals 15 residues. Germline loops: CDR1 SGDLS, CDR2 YYNGEE. CDR3 bases: TGTGCCAGCAGCGAGACGTCCCTCCCGGGAAACACCATATATTTT. Protein: CASSETSLPGNTIYF.

This clonotype appeared many times. The chain carries TRBV7-9 and TRBJ2-5; 8 nucleotides match TRBD1. CDR3 length: 16 amino acids. Germline V CDR1 and CDR2: SEHNR, FQNEAQ (reference sequence). The trim removed 5 bases at V and 4 bases at J, leaving 12 bases unmatched. The CDR3 DNA is TGTGCCAGCAGCCAAGGCGACAGGGGCAAAGGAGAGACCCAGTACTTC. Protein product: CASSQGDRGKGETQYF.

The V gene is TRBV7-6, the J gene TRBJ2-5, with D hard to call. V was cut by 6 bases and J by 1 base, with 15 bases left in between. CDR1 and CDR2 (germline): SGHVS, FNYEAQ. The length of the CDR3 is 15 residues. This CDR3 reads CASSPTVRFQETQYF. The CDR3, as DNA: TGTGCCAGCAGTCCCACGGTGCGCTTCCAAGAGACCCAGTACTTC.

In regard to this clonotype: This sequence may be a read error, since a much larger clone differs from it by one base. This chain connects TRBV28 to TRBJ2-1; TRBD1 matches at 9 bases. CDR1 and CDR2 (germline): MDHEN, SYDVKM. The CDR3 runs 13 residues. After removal of 6 bases from V and 9 bases from J, the junction contained 6 bases not matched to a gene. The CDR3 DNA sequence: TGTGCCAGCAGCCCGGACAGGGGAGGTGAGCAGTTCTTC. Translating gives CASSPDRGGEQFF.

In this sample, this clonotype turned up many times. The J gene is TRBJ2-1, the V gene TRBV12-5; 16 bases agree with TRBD2. V lost 5 bases and J lost 8; bases outside the gene matches: 6. Per the germline V gene, CDR1 is LGHNT and CDR2 is FRNRAP. CDR3 length: 16 residues. The CDR3 DNA sequence: TGTGCTAGTGGTACGGGGACTAGCGGGAGGGCGGATGAGCAGTTCTTC. This sequence encodes CASGTGTSGRADEQFF.

This clonotype was observed many times. V gene TRBV20-1 combines with J gene TRBJ2-1; D assignment may be TRBD1 or TRBD2 (6 bases each). This CDR3 has 12 residues. V was cut by 3 bases and J by 8 bases, with 11 bases left in between. Per germline, CDR1 DFQATT and CDR2 SNEGSKA (reference sequence). CDR3 protein: CSASRGHDEQFF. CDR3 coding DNA: TGCAGTGCTAGTCGGGGGCACGATGAGCAGTTCTTC.